This T cell receptor beta chain was recovered during a study of blood T cells in healthy people across ages. Overall study findings and caveats: Among T cells, TCR beta diversity per million cells dropped roughly linearly as age rose. It was the long-lived donors that had more naive CD4+ cells and higher diversity than aged donors.

Around 9.4 milliliters was the volume of peripheral blood drawn from each donor. Of note for this clonotype: Its antigen is as yet unknown.

V lost 3 bases to trimming and J lost 3 bases; unmatched junction nucleotides: 4. There are 14 residues in the CDR3. CDR1 and CDR2 from the germline V gene are MGHDK and SYGVNS. The second PCR ran roughly 6 to 11 cycles with a sample-barcoded 5' primer and J-beta primers. Each CDR3 protein gets one entry after TCRdb re-called the 5' RACE reads with MiXCR. The sample includes about 570,000 distinct CDR3 sequences, 25% to 30% of them seen just once. Sequences were obtained from blood. This TCR derives from a woman in her sixties or seventies in good health. This chain connects TRBV25-1 to TRBJ2-7; 8 bases agree with TRBD1. CDR3 residues: CASSDLDRVYEQYF. The CDR3 region has the DNA TGTGCCAGCAGTGATTTGGACAGGGTCTACGAGCAGTACTTC.